The entry below describes one TCR beta chain. The antigen it recognizes is unknown. Nothing much larger sits one base from this clone, and base qualities are not available. This specimen comes from a study of shared clonotypes between healthy human individuals (TCRdb year 2020). A note on the overall study: The cohort included a few men and two women between 18 and 49 years of age. To increase sequencing depth and limit assay-specific biases, TCR repertoire library preparation and sequencing were carried out by different laboratories using diverse techniques. Each donor's leukapheresis produced roughly between roughly 0.9 and 9 billion PBMCs. For each donor, CD4 naive and CD4 memory were each run on three plates, CD8 naive on two plates, and CD8 memory on one plate. Blood TCR repertoires of roughly five healthy adults were deeply sequenced to estimate repertoire size and the extent of clonotype sharing between individuals.

The donors were healthy, HIV-negative adults with no recently reported acute infections or vaccinations. Every donor was a Caucasian adult residing in Nashville, Tennessee, USA. Magnetic negative selection was used to enrich CD4+ T cells, after which naive cells were positively selected on CD45RA and the negative fraction became the memory subset. Blood was obtained by leukapheresis, after which PBMCs were separated by Ficoll-Histopaque density gradient centrifugation and cryopreserved in liquid nitrogen vapor phase. Purity and quantity of every magnetically sorted T cell population were checked by analytical flow cytometry. Genomic DNA was isolated from every sorted fraction and measured by UV absorbance on a Nanodrop 2000c. The full study reports these points: When a handful of donors were compared, the shared fraction of clonotypes was about 5.5% for naive CD4, over 3% for naive CD8, 2% to 2.5% for memory CD4, and roughly 0.43% for memory CD8. Sampling was limited to blood, and TCR repertoires in tissue likely differ from TCR repertoires in blood. Rarefaction of sorted-subset datasets indicated incomplete sequencing despite the large sequencing depth. Because the study included a small number of donors, the genetic and exposure-history diversity represented was limited. Higher generation probabilities were observed for clonotypes shared by all four sorted-subset donors than for non-shared clonotypes. Estimated clonotype richness was generally larger for naive than for memory subsets. Pairwise subsampling indicated that sequencing depth was expected to affect the degree of clonotype sharing among donors.

TCR CDR3 regions were amplified from genomic DNA by multiplex PCR using the deep immunoSEQ assay. Extracted genomic DNA from each cell subset was spread evenly across all wells of several immunoSEQ 96-well plates, with each plate serving as a replicate. For sorted subsets, each replicate PCR was loaded with roughly 0.2 ug genomic DNA, equivalent to 30,000 to 35,000 T cell genomes. Purified libraries were quantified with a Qubit 3.0 fluorometer, sized on a Bioanalyzer 2100, and re-quantified with the KAPA Library Quantification kit. Each immunoSEQ 96-well plate was sequenced on its own single-read 150-cycle Illumina NextSeq 550 flow cell. In the original analysis: Because only junctional sequences without quality scores were contained in the immunoSEQ output, filtering matching that applied to full-length reads could not be performed. Sequences were annotated with PyIR, a Python wrapper for IgBLAST v1.9, and V/J genes and CDR3 were assigned using IMGT germline references. Reads with weak V/J assignments (E-value above 1e-6), missing CDR3, stop codons, out-of-frame junctions, or ambiguous translated residues were removed. A V3J clonotype was defined by an identical inferred V gene, J gene, and CDR3 amino acid sequence. The percentage overlap between two repertoires was calculated by dividing the number of shared unique clonotypes by the size of the smaller repertoire. RTK rarefaction, the Chao1 estimator, and Recon v2.1 estimates of unobserved clonotypes were used to assess repertoire richness. Generation probabilities were computed with OLGA for all TCRbeta clonotypes obtained by the gDNA method from a handful of donors. TCRdb holds this immuneACCESS table with in-frame rearrangements only. Some clones are missing; in checked studies, unresolved V genes explain under half, and the rest has no known cause. The V and J calls and clone size come from that table; D and trimming were worked out from the DNA. In all, the sample holds roughly 2,300,000 clones, and roughly 90% of those were seen once. The ten largest clones represent around 0.38% of the sample.

The junction shows trimming of 0 bases on V and 7 bases on J, plus 9 bases between the germline ends. The germline V gene (reference sequence) provides CDR1 SEHNR and CDR2 FQNEAQ. Counted from cysteine to phenylalanine, this CDR3 has 14 amino acids. Left in the record is the CDR3 DNA by itself, 42 bases read in frame from the first base. This receptor was identified in a young man in good health. Some clones in this sample may be carry-over from other donors' samples. This receptor chain uses TRBV7-9 and TRBJ2-2, with the D call perhaps TRBD1 or TRBD2, each one matching 5 bases. What was sequenced was naive CD4+ T cells from PBMCs. According to the study, the label for this sample's cell subset or site signals: CD45RA+ positively selected. DNA sequence: TGTGCCAGCAGCTTAGCGGGGGACGGCGGGGAGCTGTTTTTT. This is translated as CASSLAGDGGELFF.